This T cell receptor beta chain emerged from a study of blood T cell repertoires in COVID-19. Profiling relied on immunoSEQ multiplex PCR, and the TCRdb table lists in-frame clones only, not all of them. The sample consists of hundreds of thousands of clones, roughly 85% of them appearing once. The CDR3 covers 11 residues. Trimming left V 5 bases short and J 2 bases short, with 6 bases between. Germline V gene data show CDR1 as DFQATT and CDR2 as SNEGSKA (reference sequence). The receptor comes from a woman in her 30s with active or convalescent COVID-19. The sample was peripheral blood. The rearrangement uses TRBV20-1 and TRBJ1-2; D is unclear. CDR3 DNA: TGCAGTGCTGAGAGAAACTATGGCTACACCTTC. This encodes CSAERNYGYTF.